This T cell receptor beta chain came from a study of OX40 agonist ivuxolimab in advanced cancers. Study-level background: The eligibility criteria allowed prior anti-PD-1, anti-PD-L1 or anti-CTLA-4 therapy, and 40% had some.

Germline CDR1 and CDR2: SEHNR and FQNEAQ (reference sequence). The ends were cut back, 1 base at V and 1 base at J, with 6 bases in the middle. The length of the CDR3 is 14 residues. Sequenced by immunoSEQ multiplex PCR; TCRdb stores in-frame clones only, minus some. Of 63,000 or so clones listed, about 89% were seen once; the top ten hold 4.2%. Study-wide results and caveats: In the expanded peripheral T cells, antigen specificity was never determined. Certain nonresponders likewise exhibited a low normalized T-cell clonal expansion.

As regards this clone: Its cognate antigen is unknown.

The gene calls are TRBV7-9 and TRBJ2-3; D remains unclear. Source: CD4+ or CD8+ T cells sorted from blood, taken in a trial of the OX40 agonist ivuxolimab. The receptor was isolated from an adult with an advanced solid tumor such as melanoma, head and neck, liver or kidney cancer. CDR3 in amino acids: CASSLVLGTDTQYF. The DNA of the CDR3 is TGTGCCAGCAGCTTAGTACTCGGCACAGATACGCAGTATTTT. The variable domain in full, completed from reference TRBV7-9 and TRBJ2-3, reads DTGVSQNPRHKITKRGQNVTFRCDPISEHNRLYWYRQTLGQGPEFLTYFQNEAQLEKSRLLSDRFSAERPKGSFSTLEIQRTEQGDSAMYLCASSLVLGTDTQYFGPGTRLTVL.